This TCR beta chain is from a study of T-cell memory formation after mild COVID-19. V was cut by 3 bases and J by 5 bases, with 17 bases left in between. This CDR3 is 15 amino acids long. Germline V gene data show CDR1 as DFQATT and CDR2 as SNEGSKA (reference sequence). One entry per CDR3 protein results from TCRdb running MiXCR on the 5' RACE reads. Of some 350,000 distinct CDR3 sequences in the sample, 15% to 20% are singletons; the top ten hold 20% to 25%. This TCR derives from a man aged 18 to 30 who had mild COVID-19 (a few samples of this study predate the infection). Cell type and time point are not known. The gene calls are TRBV20-1 and TRBJ2-1; D possibly uses TRBD1 or TRBD2 (5 bases each). The sequenced sample consisted of PBMCs or a T cell subset sorted from them (not recorded which). CDR3 DNA sequence: TGCAGTGCTAGCTACGCCGGGACGCCTCACAATGAGCAGTTCTTC. This codes for CSASYAGTPHNEQFF.